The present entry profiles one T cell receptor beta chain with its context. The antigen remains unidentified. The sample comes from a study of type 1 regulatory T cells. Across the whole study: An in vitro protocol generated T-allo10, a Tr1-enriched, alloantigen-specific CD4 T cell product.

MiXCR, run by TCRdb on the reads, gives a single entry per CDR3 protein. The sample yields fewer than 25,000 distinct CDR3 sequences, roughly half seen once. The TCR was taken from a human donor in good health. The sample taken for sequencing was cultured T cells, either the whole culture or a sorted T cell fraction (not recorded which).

Here the CDR3 reads CASGPQREGSKETQYF. The CDR3 region has the DNA TGTGCCAGCGGTCCCCAGAGGGAGGGTTCAAAAGAGACCCAGTACTTC. This chain links TRBV28 with TRBJ2-5; 7 nucleotides align to TRBD2. With V trimmed by 8 bases and J by 3 bases, 15 bases remained unmatched. The CDR3 length is 16 residues. The V gene's germline CDR1 is MDHEN and CDR2 SYDVKM.